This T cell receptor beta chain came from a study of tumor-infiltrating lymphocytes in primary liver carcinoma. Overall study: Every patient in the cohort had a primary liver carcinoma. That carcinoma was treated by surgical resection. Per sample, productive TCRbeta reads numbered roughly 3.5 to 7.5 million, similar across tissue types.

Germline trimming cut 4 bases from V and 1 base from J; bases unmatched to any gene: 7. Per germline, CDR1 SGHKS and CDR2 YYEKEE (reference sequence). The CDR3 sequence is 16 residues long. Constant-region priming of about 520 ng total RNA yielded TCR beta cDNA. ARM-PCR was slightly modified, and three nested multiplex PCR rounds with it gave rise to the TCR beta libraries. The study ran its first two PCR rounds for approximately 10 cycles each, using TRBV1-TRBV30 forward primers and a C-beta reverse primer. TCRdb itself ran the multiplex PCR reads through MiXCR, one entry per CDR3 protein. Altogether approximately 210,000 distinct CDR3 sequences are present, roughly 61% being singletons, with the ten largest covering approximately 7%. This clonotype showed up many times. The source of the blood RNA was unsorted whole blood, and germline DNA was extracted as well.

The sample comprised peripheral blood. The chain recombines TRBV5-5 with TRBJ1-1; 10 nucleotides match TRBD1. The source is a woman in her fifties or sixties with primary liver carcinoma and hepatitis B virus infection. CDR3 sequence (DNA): TGTGCCAGCAGCCCACTGGGACAGGGGTCGAACACTGAAGCTTTCTTT. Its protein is CASSPLGQGSNTEAFF. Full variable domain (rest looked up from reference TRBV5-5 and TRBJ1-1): DAGVTQSPTHLIKTRGQQVTLRCSPISGHKSVSWYQQVLGQGPQFIFQYYEKEERGRGNFPDRFSARQFPNYSSELNVNALLLGDSALYLCASSPLGQGSNTEAFFGQGTRLTVV.